The clone carrying this T cell receptor beta chain was counted a single time. Assay: immunoSEQ multiplex PCR; the TCRdb copy retains only in-frame clones and omits some. The table shows 150,000 to 200,000 clones, with roughly 94% occurring only once. The sample belongs to a study of control samples from healthy donors and cancer patients. V dropped 6 bases and J dropped 0 bases, with 5 bases sitting between them. Germline CDR1 and CDR2: MNHEY and SMNVEV (reference sequence). The CDR3 covers 12 residues. The receptor's source is a man aged 55 to 70 with colorectal cancer. Sequenced sample: PBMCs. This chain connects TRBV27 to TRBJ1-1; D is unclear. The CDR3 DNA follows: TGTGCCAGCAGGTTAATGAACACTGAAGCTTTCTTT. As protein: CASRLMNTEAFF.